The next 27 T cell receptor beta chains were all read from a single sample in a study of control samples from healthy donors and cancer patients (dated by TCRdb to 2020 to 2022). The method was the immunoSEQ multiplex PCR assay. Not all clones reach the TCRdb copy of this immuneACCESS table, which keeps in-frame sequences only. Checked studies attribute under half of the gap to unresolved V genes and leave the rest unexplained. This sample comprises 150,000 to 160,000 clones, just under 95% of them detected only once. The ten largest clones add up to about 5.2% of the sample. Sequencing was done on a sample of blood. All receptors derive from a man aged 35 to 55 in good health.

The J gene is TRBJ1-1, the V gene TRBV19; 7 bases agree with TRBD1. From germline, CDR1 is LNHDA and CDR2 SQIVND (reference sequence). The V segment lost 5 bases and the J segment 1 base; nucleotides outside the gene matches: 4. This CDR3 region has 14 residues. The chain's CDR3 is CASSLGTANTEAFF. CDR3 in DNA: TGTGCCAGTAGTTTAGGGACAGCGAACACTGAAGCTTTCTTT.

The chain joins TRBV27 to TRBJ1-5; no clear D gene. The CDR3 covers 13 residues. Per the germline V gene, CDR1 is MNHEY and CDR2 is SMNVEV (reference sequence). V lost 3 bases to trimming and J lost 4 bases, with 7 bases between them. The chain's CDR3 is CASSFTENQPQHF. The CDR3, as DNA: TGTGCCAGCAGTTTCACAGAAAATCAGCCCCAGCATTTT.

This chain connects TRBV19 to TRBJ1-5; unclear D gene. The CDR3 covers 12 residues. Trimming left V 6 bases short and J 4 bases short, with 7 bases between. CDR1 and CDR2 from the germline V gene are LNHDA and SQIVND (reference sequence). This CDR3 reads CASSHPNQPQHF. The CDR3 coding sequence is TGTGCCAGTAGCCACCCTAATCAGCCCCAGCATTTT.

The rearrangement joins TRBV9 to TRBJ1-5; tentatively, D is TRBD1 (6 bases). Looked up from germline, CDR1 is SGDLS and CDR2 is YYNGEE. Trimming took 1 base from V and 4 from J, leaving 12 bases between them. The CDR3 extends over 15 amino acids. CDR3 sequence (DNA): TGTGCCAGCAGCGTATCCTATCAGGGGAATCAGCCCCAGCATTTT. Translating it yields CASSVSYQGNQPQHF.

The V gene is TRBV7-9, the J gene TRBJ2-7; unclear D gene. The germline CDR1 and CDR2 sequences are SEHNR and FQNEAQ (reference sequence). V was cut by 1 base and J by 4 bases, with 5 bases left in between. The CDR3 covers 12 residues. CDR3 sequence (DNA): TGTGCCAGCAGCTTAGAGTGGTACGAGCAGTACTTC. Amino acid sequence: CASSLEWYEQYF.

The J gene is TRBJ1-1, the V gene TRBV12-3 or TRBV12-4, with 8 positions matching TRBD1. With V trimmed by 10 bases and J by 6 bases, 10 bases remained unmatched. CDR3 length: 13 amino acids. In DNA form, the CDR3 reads TGTGCCAACTCAGGGGGCGCGGGGGCTGAAGCTTTCTTT. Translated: CANSGGAGAEAFF.

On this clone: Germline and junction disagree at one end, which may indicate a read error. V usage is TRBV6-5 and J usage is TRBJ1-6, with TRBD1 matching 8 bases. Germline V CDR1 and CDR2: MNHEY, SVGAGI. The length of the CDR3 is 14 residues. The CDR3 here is CASMDRAYNSPLHF. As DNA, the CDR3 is TGTGCCAGCATGGACAGGGCCTACAATTCACCCCTCCACTTT.

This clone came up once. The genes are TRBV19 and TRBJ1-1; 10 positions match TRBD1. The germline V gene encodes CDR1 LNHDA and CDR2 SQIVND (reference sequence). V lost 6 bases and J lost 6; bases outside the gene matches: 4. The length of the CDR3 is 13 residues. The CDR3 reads CASRRDRGPEAFF. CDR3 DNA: TGTGCCAGTAGACGGGACAGGGGACCTGAAGCTTTCTTT.

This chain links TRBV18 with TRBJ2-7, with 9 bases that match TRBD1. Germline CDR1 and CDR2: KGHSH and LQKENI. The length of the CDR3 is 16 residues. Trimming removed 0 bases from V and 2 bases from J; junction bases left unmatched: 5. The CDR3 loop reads CASSPPGTGTPYEQYF. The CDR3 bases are TGTGCCAGCTCACCACCCGGGACAGGGACTCCCTACGAGCAGTACTTC.

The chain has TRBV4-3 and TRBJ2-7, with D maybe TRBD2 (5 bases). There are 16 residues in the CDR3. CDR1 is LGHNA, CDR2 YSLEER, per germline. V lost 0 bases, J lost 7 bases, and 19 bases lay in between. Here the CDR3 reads CASSQDLMASKREQYF. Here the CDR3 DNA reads TGCGCCAGCAGCCAAGATCTAATGGCTAGCAAAAGGGAGCAGTACTTC.

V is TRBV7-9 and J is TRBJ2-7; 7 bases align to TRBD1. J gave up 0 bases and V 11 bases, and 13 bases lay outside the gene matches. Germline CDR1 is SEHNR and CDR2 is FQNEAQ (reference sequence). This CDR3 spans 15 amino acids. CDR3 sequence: CAGTSPRDSSYEQYF. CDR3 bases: TGTGCCGGCACCTCACCCCGGGACAGCTCCTACGAGCAGTACTTC. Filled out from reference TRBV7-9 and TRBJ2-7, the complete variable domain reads DTGVSQNPRHKITKRGQNVTFRCDPISEHNRLYWYRQTLGQGPEFLTYFQNEAQLEKSRLLSDRFSAERPKGSFSTLEIQRTEQGDSAMYLCAGTSPRDSSYEQYFGPGTRLTVT.

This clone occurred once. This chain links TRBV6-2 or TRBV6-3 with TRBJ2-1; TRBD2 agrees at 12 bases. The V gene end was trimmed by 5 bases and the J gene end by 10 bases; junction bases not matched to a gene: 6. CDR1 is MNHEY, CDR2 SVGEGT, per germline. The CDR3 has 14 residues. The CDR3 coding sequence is TGTGCCAGCAGTCAGACTAGCGGGGGCCTGGAGCAGTTCTTC. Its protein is CASSQTSGGLEQFF.

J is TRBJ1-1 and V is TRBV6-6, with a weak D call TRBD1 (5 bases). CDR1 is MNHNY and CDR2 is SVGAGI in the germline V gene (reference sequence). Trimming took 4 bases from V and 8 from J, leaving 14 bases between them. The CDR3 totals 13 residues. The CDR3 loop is CASSSVGEAEAFF. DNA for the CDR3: TGTGCCAGCAGTTCGGTGGGGGAGGCAGAAGCTTTCTTT.

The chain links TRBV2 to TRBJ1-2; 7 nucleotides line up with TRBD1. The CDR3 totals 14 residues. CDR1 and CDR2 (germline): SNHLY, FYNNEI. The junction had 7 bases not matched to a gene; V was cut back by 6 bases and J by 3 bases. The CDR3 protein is CASSKQGLDYGYTF. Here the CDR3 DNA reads TGTGCCAGCAGCAAACAGGGGCTGGACTATGGCTACACCTTC.

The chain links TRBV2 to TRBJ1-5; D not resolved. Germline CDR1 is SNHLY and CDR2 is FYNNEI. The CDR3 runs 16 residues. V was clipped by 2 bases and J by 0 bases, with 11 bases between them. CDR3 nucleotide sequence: TGTGCCAGCAGTGAACCAGACTACTATAGCAATCAGCCCCAGCATTTT. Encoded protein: CASSEPDYYSNQPQHF.

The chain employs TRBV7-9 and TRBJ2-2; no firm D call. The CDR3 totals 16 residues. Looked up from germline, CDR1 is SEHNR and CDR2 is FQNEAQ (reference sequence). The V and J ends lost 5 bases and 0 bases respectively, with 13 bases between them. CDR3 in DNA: TGTGCCAGCAGCCAGACGGACCGATCGAACACCGGGGAGCTGTTTTTT. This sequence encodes CASSQTDRSNTGELFF.

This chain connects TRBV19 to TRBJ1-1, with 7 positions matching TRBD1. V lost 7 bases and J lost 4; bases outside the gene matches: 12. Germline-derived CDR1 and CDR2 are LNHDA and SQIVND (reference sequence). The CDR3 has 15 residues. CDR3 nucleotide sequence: TGTGCCAGTATAAAACAGACAGGGTCGTTCACTGAAGCTTTCTTT. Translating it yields CASIKQTGSFTEAFF.

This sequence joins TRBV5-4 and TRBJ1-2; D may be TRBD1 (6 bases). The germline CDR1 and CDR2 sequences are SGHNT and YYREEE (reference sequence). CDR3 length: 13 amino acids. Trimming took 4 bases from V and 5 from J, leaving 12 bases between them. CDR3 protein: CASSPDRRYGYTF. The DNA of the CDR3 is TGTGCCAGCAGCCCTGACAGGAGATATGGCTACACCTTC.

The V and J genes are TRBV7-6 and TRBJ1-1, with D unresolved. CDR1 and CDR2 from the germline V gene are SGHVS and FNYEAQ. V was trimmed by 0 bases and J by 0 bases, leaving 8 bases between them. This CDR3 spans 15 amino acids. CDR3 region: CASSLAGLMNTEAFF. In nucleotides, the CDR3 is TGTGCCAGCAGCTTAGCTGGCCTGATGAACACTGAAGCTTTCTTT.

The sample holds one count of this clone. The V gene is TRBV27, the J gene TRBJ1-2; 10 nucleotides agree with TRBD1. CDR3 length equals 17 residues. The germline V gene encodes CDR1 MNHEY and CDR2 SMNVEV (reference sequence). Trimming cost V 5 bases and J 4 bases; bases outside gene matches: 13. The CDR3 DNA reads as TGTGCCAGCAGTCCTCACCTGACAGGGGGCGCTTCCTATGGCTACACCTTC. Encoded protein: CASSPHLTGGASYGYTF.

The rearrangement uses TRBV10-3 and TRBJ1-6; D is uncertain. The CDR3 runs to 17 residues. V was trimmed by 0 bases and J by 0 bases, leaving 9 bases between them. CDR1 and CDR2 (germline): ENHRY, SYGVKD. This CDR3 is CAISESKAGSYNSPLHF. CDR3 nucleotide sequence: TGTGCCATCAGTGAGTCGAAAGCGGGCTCCTATAATTCACCCCTCCACTTT.

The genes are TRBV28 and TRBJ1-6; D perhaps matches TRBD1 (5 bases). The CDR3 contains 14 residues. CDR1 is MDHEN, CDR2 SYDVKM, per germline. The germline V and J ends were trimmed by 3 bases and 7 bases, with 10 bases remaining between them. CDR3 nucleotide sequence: TGTGCCAGCAGTTTGAGACAGATCAATTCACCCCTCCACTTT. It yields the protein CASSLRQINSPLHF.

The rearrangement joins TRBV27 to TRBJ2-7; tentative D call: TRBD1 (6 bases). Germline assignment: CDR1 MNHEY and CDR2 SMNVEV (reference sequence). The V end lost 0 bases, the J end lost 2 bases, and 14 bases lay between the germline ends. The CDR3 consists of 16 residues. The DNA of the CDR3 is TGTGCCAGCAGTTTATCTACAGGGAGAGGGGCCTACGAGCAGTACTTC. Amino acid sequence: CASSLSTGRGAYEQYF.

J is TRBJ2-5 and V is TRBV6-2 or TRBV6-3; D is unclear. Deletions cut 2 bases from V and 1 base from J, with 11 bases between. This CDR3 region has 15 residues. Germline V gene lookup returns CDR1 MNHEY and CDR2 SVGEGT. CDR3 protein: CASSYLEALQETQYF. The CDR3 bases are TGTGCCAGCAGTTACCTCGAGGCTCTCCAAGAGACCCAGTACTTC.

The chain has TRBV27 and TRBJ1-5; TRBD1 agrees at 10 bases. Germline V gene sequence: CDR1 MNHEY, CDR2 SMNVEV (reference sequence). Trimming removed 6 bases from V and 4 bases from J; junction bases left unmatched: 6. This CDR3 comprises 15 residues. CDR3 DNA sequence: TGTGCCAGCAGGCCCGGGACAGGGGAGAATCAGCCCCAGCATTTT. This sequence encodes CASRPGTGENQPQHF.

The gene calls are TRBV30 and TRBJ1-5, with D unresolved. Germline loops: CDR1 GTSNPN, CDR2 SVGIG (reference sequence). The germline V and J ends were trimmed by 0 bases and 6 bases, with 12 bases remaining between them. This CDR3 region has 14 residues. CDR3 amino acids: CAWSVSRVSQPQHF. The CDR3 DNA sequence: TGTGCCTGGAGTGTATCGAGGGTTTCTCAGCCCCAGCATTTT.

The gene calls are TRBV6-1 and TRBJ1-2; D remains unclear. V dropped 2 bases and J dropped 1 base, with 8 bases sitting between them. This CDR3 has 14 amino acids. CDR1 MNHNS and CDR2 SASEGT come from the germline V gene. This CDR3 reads CASSETWGNYGYTF. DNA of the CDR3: TGTGCCAGCAGTGAAACATGGGGTAACTATGGCTACACCTTC.